The 21 T cell receptor beta chains below all came from one sample that was sequenced in a study of human T cells and chemical hapten exposure. Time point denoted: pre-sensitization, week 0. The treatment was: therapeutic diphenylcyclopropenone sensitization with weekly scalp DPC. One entry per CDR3 protein, called by TCRdb with MiXCR from the RACE reads. The table shows more than 80,000 distinct CDR3 sequences, with 10% to 15% occurring only once. This material consisted of whole blood, taken in connection with sensitization to the hapten diphenylcyclopropenone (DPC). These receptors all come from a woman in her 50s with alopecia areata. Some clones in this sample may be carry-over from other donors' samples.

The sample holds many counts of this clonotype. The genes are TRBV25-1 and TRBJ2-7; TRBD1 is a possible D gene (7 bases). The CDR3 has 15 amino acids. Trimming removed 8 bases from V and 0 bases from J, with 17 bases in between. Germline loops: CDR1 MGHDK, CDR2 SYGVNS. Here the CDR3 DNA reads TGTGCCAGCCAAGGACTACAGGGGATCTCCTACGAGCAGTACTTC. Protein: CASQGLQGISYEQYF.

This clonotype occurred many times. The genes are TRBV14 and TRBJ1-4; no reliable D call. Looked up from germline, CDR1 is SGHDN and CDR2 is FVKESK. Trimming cost V 1 base and J 6 bases, with 15 bases left between them. The CDR3 covers 16 residues. CDR3 region: CASSQAGGLNDEKLFF. The CDR3, as DNA: TGTGCCAGCAGCCAAGCCGGTGGACTCAACGATGAAAAACTGTTTTTT.

DNA for the CDR3: TGCGCCAGCAGCGTCACGATCGGGGACACTGAAGCTTTCTTT. Protein product: CASSVTIGDTEAFF. This chain connects TRBV5-1 to TRBJ1-1, with no clear D. Germline V CDR1 and CDR2: SGHRS, YFSETQ. V was clipped by 4 bases and J by 3 bases, with 13 bases between them. The CDR3 is made up of 14 amino acids.

The chain couples TRBV20-1 to TRBJ2-3; D is perhaps TRBD1 or TRBD2 (5 bases each). CDR1 is DFQATT, CDR2 SNEGSKA, per germline (reference sequence). This CDR3 comprises 13 residues. Trimming removed 3 bases at V and 4 bases at J, with 11 bases between. The CDR3 bases are TGCAGTGCTAGGCCGGGACCCGCAGATACGCAGTATTTT. This codes for CSARPGPADTQYF.

This clonotype was counted only a few times. This chain links TRBV20-1 with TRBJ2-5, with D possibly matching TRBD2 (5 bases). Germline-derived CDR1 and CDR2 are DFQATT and SNEGSKA (reference sequence). Trimming shortened V by 5 bases and J by 4 bases, and 14 bases separated the two germline ends. The CDR3 is 13 residues long. CDR3 coding DNA: TGCAGTGCTGCACCCCGCGGGTTAGAGACCCAGTACTTC. Translating gives CSAAPRGLETQYF.

Points on this clonotype: The junction differs from germline at one of its ends, possibly a read error. The rearrangement joins TRBV7-7 to TRBJ2-7; the D gene is possibly TRBD2 (6 bases). Germline V CDR1 and CDR2: SSHAT, FNYEAQ (reference sequence). This CDR3 contains 14 residues. CDR3 coding DNA: TGTGCTAGCAGCTCAGGGACTTCTTCCTACGAGCAGTACTTC. As protein: CASSSGTSSYEQYF.

This clonotype was counted ten times or more. This chain uses TRBV14 with TRBJ2-3; 7 bases agree with TRBD1. Trimming at V came to 2 bases and at J to 1 base, leaving 6 bases not matched to a gene. The germline CDR1 and CDR2 sequences are SGHDN and FVKESK. The CDR3 sequence is 16 residues long. The CDR3 DNA reads as TGTGCCAGCAGCCAAAAAAGGGGGCTGGGCACAGATACGCAGTATTTT. It specifies CASSQKRGLGTDTQYF. The variable domain in full, completed from reference TRBV14 and TRBJ2-3, reads EAGVTQFPSHSVIEKGQTVTLRCDPISGHDNLYWYRRVMGKEIKFLLHFVKESKQDESGMPNNRFLAERTGGTYSTLKVQPAELEDSGVYFCASSQKRGLGTDTQYFGPGTRLTVL.

The V gene is TRBV7-2, the J gene TRBJ2-3; D is possibly TRBD1 (6 bases). The CDR3 covers 15 residues. Trimming took 2 bases from V and 5 from J, leaving 14 bases between them. Germline V gene sequence: CDR1 SGHTA, CDR2 FQGNSA. This CDR3 is CASSLSQGRGDTQYF. The CDR3 nucleotides read TGTGCCAGCAGCTTATCCCAGGGGAGAGGAGATACGCAGTATTTT.

The table lists this clonotype with a few counts. The CDR3 region is CASSLAGASNQPQHF. DNA for the CDR3: TGTGCCAGCAGCTTAGCAGGGGCAAGCAATCAGCCCCAGCATTTT. This chain links TRBV7-2 with TRBJ1-5, with a weak D call TRBD1 (5 bases). Germline assignment: CDR1 SGHTA and CDR2 FQGNSA. This CDR3 is 15 amino acids long. Trimming stripped 0 bases from V and 1 base from J, with 7 bases between.

This clonotype has just a few counts. The chain carries TRBV7-6 and TRBJ2-7; tentatively, D is TRBD2 (5 bases). Germline assignment: CDR1 SGHVS and CDR2 FNYEAQ. The CDR3 has 17 amino acids. Trimming shortened V by 4 bases and J by 1 base, and 20 bases separated the two germline ends. CDR3 sequence: CASSSESPDSGSYEQYF. The CDR3 bases are TGTGCCAGCAGCTCCGAGAGCCCGGACTCTGGATCCTACGAGCAGTACTTC.

This clonotype was recorded at least ten times. The chain recombines TRBV7-6 with TRBJ1-1, with TRBD1 as a possible D gene (5 bases). The CDR3 totals 13 residues. With 5 bases removed from V and 5 bases from J, the gap between germline ends came to 12 bases. In germline, CDR1 is SGHVS, CDR2 FNYEAQ. CDR3 in amino acids: CASSRQRRTEAFF. In DNA, the CDR3 is TGTGCCAGCAGCCGACAGCGGAGGACTGAAGCTTTCTTT.

This clonotype was observed a handful of times. The chain joins TRBV6-1 to TRBJ2-4; TRBD2 matches 8 bases. In germline, CDR1 is MNHNS, CDR2 SASEGT. The CDR3 has 13 residues. After removal of 5 bases from V and 5 bases from J, the junction contained 2 bases not matched to a gene. Here the CDR3 reads CASSTGGENIQYF. DNA of the CDR3: TGTGCCAGCAGTACGGGAGGGGAAAACATTCAGTACTTC.

The J gene is TRBJ2-6, the V gene TRBV20-1; D assignment may be TRBD1 or TRBD2 (5 bases each). The CDR3 extends over 14 amino acids. V gave up 6 bases and J gave up 8 bases, with 17 bases separating them. CDR1 and CDR2 from the germline V gene are DFQATT and SNEGSKA (reference sequence). CDR3 DNA: TGCAGTGCCCCCGGCCGGGGCAACACCAACGTCCTGACTTTC. This codes for CSAPGRGNTNVLTF.

This clonotype was recorded at least ten times. The chain has TRBV20-1 and TRBJ2-1; a possible D gene is TRBD2 (6 bases). The germline V and J ends were trimmed by 1 base and 4 bases, with 14 bases remaining between them. The CDR3 length is 15 residues. Germline-derived CDR1 and CDR2 are DFQATT and SNEGSKA (reference sequence). The CDR3 region is CSARGVAGLYNEQFF. For the CDR3, the DNA is TGCAGTGCTAGAGGGGTTGCGGGACTTTACAATGAGCAGTTCTTC.

This clonotype was seen more than once but under ten times. V is TRBV29-1 and J is TRBJ2-7; D gene unclear. Trimming removed 0 bases at V and 2 bases at J, with 11 bases between. The length of the CDR3 is 14 residues. Per germline, CDR1 SQVTM and CDR2 ANQGSEA. CDR3 DNA sequence: TGCAGCGTTGAAGATCATACCGACACCTACGAGCAGTACTTC. It yields the protein CSVEDHTDTYEQYF.

This clonotype was detected only a few times. The rearrangement links TRBV7-2 to TRBJ2-1; D might be TRBD2 (6 bases). Germline CDR1 and CDR2: SGHTA and FQGNSA. This CDR3 contains 13 residues. V was cut by 6 bases and J by 6 bases, with 12 bases left in between. The CDR3 DNA follows: TGTGCCAGCAGAATAGAACTAGCCAATGAGCAGTTCTTC. It specifies CASRIELANEQFF.

The sample holds a few counts of this clonotype. This chain uses TRBV18 with TRBJ2-1; D is undetermined. Germline V gene data show CDR1 as KGHSH and CDR2 as LQKENI. The germline V and J ends were trimmed by 6 bases and 9 bases, with 12 bases remaining between them. This CDR3 spans 12 amino acids. The CDR3 reads CASSPVVGEQFF. As DNA, the CDR3 is TGTGCCAGCTCCCCAGTTGTCGGTGAGCAGTTCTTC.

Ten or more counts support this clonotype. J is TRBJ1-2 and V is TRBV11-2, with D perhaps TRBD1 (5 bases). Looked up from germline, CDR1 is SGHAT and CDR2 is FQNNGV. The CDR3 extends over 13 amino acids. V lost 2 bases to trimming and J lost 6 bases, with 10 bases between them. CDR3 coding DNA: TGTGCCAGCAGCTTAACGCGGGGACATGGCTACACCTTC. The encoded protein is CASSLTRGHGYTF.

V usage is TRBV5-4 and J usage is TRBJ2-6; D may be TRBD1 or TRBD2 (5 bases each). Germline V gene lookup returns CDR1 SGHNT and CDR2 YYREEE (reference sequence). The CDR3 has 17 residues. Deletions cut 4 bases from V and 3 bases from J, with 17 bases between. The CDR3 protein is CASSTGTVFYGANVLTF. CDR3 DNA: TGTGCCAGCAGCACCGGGACCGTCTTTTATGGGGCCAACGTCCTGACTTTC.

This clonotype has more than one count but fewer than ten. The V call is TRBV7-9, the J call TRBJ1-1; 8 bases line up with TRBD1. This CDR3 has 14 residues. J lost 4 bases, V lost 5 bases, and 6 bases had no gene match. Looked up from germline, CDR1 is SEHNR and CDR2 is FQNEAQ (reference sequence). CDR3 sequence: CASSGYRGSTEAFF. CDR3 in DNA: TGTGCCAGCAGCGGTTACAGGGGGAGCACTGAAGCTTTCTTT. Filled out from reference TRBV7-9 and TRBJ1-1, the complete variable domain reads DTGVSQNPRHKITKRGQNVTFRCDPISEHNRLYWYRQTLGQGPEFLTYFQNEAQLEKSRLLSDRFSAERPKGSFSTLEIQRTEQGDSAMYLCASSGYRGSTEAFFGQGTRLTVV.

This clonotype was counted between two and nine times. The genes are TRBV3-1 and TRBJ1-1, with TRBD1 as a possible D gene (6 bases). This CDR3 comprises 15 residues. Germline CDR1 reads LGHDT; CDR2 reads YNNKEL (reference sequence). The ends were cut back, 4 bases at V and 2 bases at J, with 14 bases in the middle. The CDR3 is CASSPRDTINTEAFF. The CDR3 DNA reads TGTGCCAGCAGCCCCCGGGACACTATTAACACTGAAGCTTTCTTT.